Listed below are T cell receptor beta chains from one sample, sequenced in a study of T cell responses to AZD1222 COVID-19 vaccine. Libraries were prepared by immunoSEQ multiplex PCR; TCRdb keeps only in-frame clonotypes and omits some of them. The table has more than 85,000 clones, approximately 90% seen once; the top ten hold roughly 15%. Here the sequenced sample was peripheral blood, taken 28 days after the second AZD1222 dose. All receptors come from an adult who received the AZD1222 COVID-19 vaccine. CDR3s leave out the opening cysteine and the closing phenylalanine or tryptophan.

J gene | V gene | CDR3 protein
TRBJ1-2 | TRBV25-1 | ASRGGNYGYT
TRBJ1-1 | TRBV28 | ASSLPFTDREAF
TRBJ1-1 | TRBV12-3/TRBV12-4 | ASSSPTNTEAF
TRBJ1-2 | TRBV7-2 | ASSFQGGAHYGYT
TRBJ1-2 | TRBV4-1 | ASSQERVSNYGYT
TRBJ1-2 | TRBV27 | ASSSVFSSSGNYGYT
TRBJ1-3 | TRBV2 | ASSGQGGGNTIY
TRBJ2-1 | TRBV27 | ASNKGQLLYNEQF
TRBJ1-5 | TRBV28 | ASSSTGGGQPQH
TRBJ2-7 | TRBV10-2 | ASSMAGVFYEQY
TRBJ1-5 | TRBV6-5 | ASGRSNQPQH
TRBJ2-2 | TRBV7-8 | ASSLVGQVVTGELF
TRBJ1-2 | TRBV27 | ASSLAREWHGYT
TRBJ1-5 | TRBV6-6 | ASSHTKGWGQPQH
TRBJ2-7 | TRBV6-1 | ASSEASVTYEQY
TRBJ2-3 | TRBV5-1 | ASSLGLAGLKDTQY
TRBJ2-7 | TRBV3-1/TRBV3-2 | ASQLAGVPYEQY
TRBJ1-5 | TRBV5-1 | ASSPGQGHQPQH
TRBJ1-1 | TRBV11-3 | ASSPKYEAF
TRBJ1-6 | TRBV25-1 | ASSRSNSPLH
TRBJ1-1 | TRBV3-1/TRBV3-2 | ASSRRQGARSTEAF
TRBJ2-7 | TRBV19 | ASSPGTGKSYEQY
TRBJ2-5 | TRBV7-2 | ASSLVGGREETQY
TRBJ2-7 | TRBV27 | ASSPSVYEQY
TRBJ2-5 | TRBV3-1/TRBV3-2 | ASSQPRVAGKETQY
TRBJ1-1 | TRBV29-1 | SVQENTEAF
TRBJ2-6 | TRBV6-4 | ASSELSGANVLT
TRBJ2-7 | TRBV4-2 | ASSRSSGVYEQY
TRBJ1-1 | TRBV29-1 | SVEGRGREAF
TRBJ1-5 | TRBV6-5 | ASSDRGFSNQPQH
TRBJ2-5 | TRBV9 | ASSPGLWGQETQY
TRBJ2-2 | TRBV11-2 | ASSPRPFGELF
TRBJ2-1 | TRBV6-1 | ASSEGGSSQQQF
TRBJ1-1 | TRBV6-4 | ASKQGSMNTEAF
TRBJ2-7 | TRBV7-2 | ASSVQESSYEQY
TRBJ1-3 | TRBV5-1 | ASRLTGTDFSGNTIY
TRBJ2-7 | TRBV3-1/TRBV3-2 | ASSLGLAGGRDEQY
TRBJ2-7 | TRBV6-2/TRBV6-3 | ASSYATYGVQSYEQY
TRBJ2-7 | TRBV27 | ASSLSYEQY
TRBJ2-6 | TRBV28 | ASSSTGFGANVLT
TRBJ2-5 | TRBV5-1 | ASSLLGAETQY
TRBJ1-3 | TRBV7-2 | ASSPGPLGNTIY
TRBJ1-3 | TRBV9 | ASSVREAGNTIY